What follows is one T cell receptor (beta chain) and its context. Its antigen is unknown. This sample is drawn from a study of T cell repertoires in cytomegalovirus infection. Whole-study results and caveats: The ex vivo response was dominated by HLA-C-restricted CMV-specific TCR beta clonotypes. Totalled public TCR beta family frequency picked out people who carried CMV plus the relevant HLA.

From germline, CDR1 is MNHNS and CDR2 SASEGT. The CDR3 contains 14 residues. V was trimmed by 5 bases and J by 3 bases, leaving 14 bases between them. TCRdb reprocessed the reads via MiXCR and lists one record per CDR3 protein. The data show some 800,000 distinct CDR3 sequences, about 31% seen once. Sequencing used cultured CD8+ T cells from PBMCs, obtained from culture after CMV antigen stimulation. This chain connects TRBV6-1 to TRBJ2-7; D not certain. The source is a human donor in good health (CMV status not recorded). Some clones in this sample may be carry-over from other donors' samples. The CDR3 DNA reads TGTGCCAGCAGTACATTCTCGGGCAACTACGAGCAGTACTTC. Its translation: CASSTFSGNYEQYF.